This passage covers 12 T cell receptor beta chains from one sample sequenced in a study of shared clonotypes between healthy human individuals. The table came from immunoSEQ multiplex PCR; TCRdb's copy has only in-frame clones and leaves some out. The sample holds 2.3 million or so clones, 80% to 95% seen once. Sequencing was carried out using naive CD4+ T cells from PBMCs. Subset denoted: CD45RA+ positively selected. Receptors were obtained from a young man in good health. Some clones in this sample may be carry-over from other donors' samples.

The gene calls are TRBV25-1 and TRBJ1-4; D not resolved. V was cut by 7 bases and J by 11 bases, with 20 bases left in between. This CDR3 region has 14 residues. CDR1 and CDR2 (germline): MGHDK, SYGVNS. The CDR3 coding sequence is TGTGCCAGCACAACAACCAACAGAGACGCGAAACTGTTTTTT. Its translation is CASTTTNRDAKLFF.

The genes are TRBV6-1 and TRBJ1-1; D is unclear. V lost 5 bases to trimming and J lost 0 bases, with 10 bases between them. Germline CDR1 reads MNHNS; CDR2 reads SASEGT. The CDR3 is 14 amino acids. The CDR3 loop reads CASSIKEMNTEAFF. CDR3 nucleotides: TGTGCCAGCAGTATCAAGGAGATGAACACTGAAGCTTTCTTT.

The chain links TRBV6-5 to TRBJ2-1; 7 bases map to TRBD1. With V trimmed by 0 bases and J by 12 bases, 5 bases remained unmatched. CDR1 is MNHEY and CDR2 is SVGAGI in the germline V gene. This CDR3 is 13 amino acids long. CDR3 DNA: TGTGCCAGCAGTTACTCGCAGAGGGGGCGGCAGTTCTTC. Translating it yields CASSYSQRGRQFF.

The chain recombines TRBV4-2 with TRBJ1-4; TRBD1 matches 9 bases. Germline V gene sequence: CDR1 LGHNA, CDR2 YNFKEQ. The CDR3 consists of 15 residues. The ends lost 2 bases at V and 4 bases at J; junction bases unmatched: 2. CDR3 in DNA: TGTGCCAGCAGCCAAAGGACAGGGGATAATGAAAAACTGTTTTTT. Translation: CASSQRTGDNEKLFF.

This chain joins TRBV11-2 and TRBJ2-1; 12 bases fit TRBD2. The germline V gene encodes CDR1 SGHAT and CDR2 FQNNGV. V was clipped by 2 bases and J by 4 bases; unmatched bases: 9. CDR3 length: 18 amino acids. CDR3 region: CASSLLAGGTTSYNEQFF. Written as DNA, the CDR3 is TGTGCCAGCAGCTTACTAGCGGGAGGGACTACGAGTTACAATGAGCAGTTCTTC.

V and J are TRBV5-1 and TRBJ2-7, with 8 nucleotides matching TRBD1. The CDR3 consists of 14 residues. Per germline, CDR1 SGHRS and CDR2 YFSETQ. V lost 0 bases and J lost 7; bases outside the gene matches: 6. CDR3 region: CASSLGDRPGEQYF. The CDR3 nucleotides are TGCGCCAGCAGCTTGGGGGACAGGCCAGGAGAGCAGTACTTC.

This clone has a single count. The chain's CDR3 is CASSAGGGRTTDTQYF. The CDR3 DNA reads TGTGCCAGCAGCGCCGGGGGGGGCCGGACCACAGATACGCAGTATTTT. V and J are TRBV28 and TRBJ2-3; 8 bases are shared with TRBD2. Per germline, CDR1 MDHEN and CDR2 SYDVKM. The CDR3 consists of 16 residues. Unmatched junction bases numbered 10, after V lost 6 bases and J lost 2 bases.

The CDR3 bases are TGTGCCAGCAGCCGAGAGGGGACGAACACCGGGGAGCTGTTTTTT. Its protein product is CASSREGTNTGELFF. J is TRBJ2-2 and V is TRBV7-8; D may be TRBD1 or TRBD2 (5 bases each). Deletions cut 5 bases from V and 0 bases from J, with 10 bases between. The CDR3 consists of 15 residues. Germline-derived CDR1 and CDR2 are SGHVS and FQNEAQ.

The count of this clone is one. This sequence joins TRBV5-1 and TRBJ2-1; 10 bases match TRBD2. The CDR3 spans 15 residues. V shed 4 bases, J shed 6 bases, and the junction held 7 bases outside the gene matches. CDR1 and CDR2 (germline): SGHRS, YFSETQ. The CDR3 loop reads CASSPGLAQVNEQFF. The CDR3 bases are TGCGCCAGCAGCCCGGGACTAGCGCAGGTCAATGAGCAGTTCTTC. Looking up the rest from reference TRBV5-1 and TRBJ2-1 gives the full variable domain: KAGVTQTPRYLIKTRGQQVTLSCSPISGHRSVSWYQQTPGQGLQFLFEYFSETQRNKGNFPGRFSGRQFSNSRSEMNVSTLELGDSALYLCASSPGLAQVNEQFFGPGTRLTVL.

This chain links TRBV5-1 with TRBJ1-1; D is ambiguous. This CDR3 contains 17 residues. The ends were cut back, 4 bases at V and 2 bases at J, with 21 bases in the middle. The germline gives CDR1 SGHRS, CDR2 YFSETQ. The CDR3 protein is CASSPDPRASTNTEAFF. CDR3 in DNA: TGCGCCAGCAGCCCGGATCCCCGTGCCTCAACCAACACTGAAGCTTTCTTT. The full variable domain, rest sourced from reference TRBV5-1 and TRBJ1-1, is KAGVTQTPRYLIKTRGQQVTLSCSPISGHRSVSWYQQTPGQGLQFLFEYFSETQRNKGNFPGRFSGRQFSNSRSEMNVSTLELGDSALYLCASSPDPRASTNTEAFFGQGTRLTVV.

V and J are TRBV18 and TRBJ2-1; TRBD2 matches 10 bases. From germline, CDR1 is KGHSH and CDR2 LQKENI. CDR3 length: 15 residues. V gave up 4 bases and J gave up 6 bases; unmatched junction bases: 6. The CDR3 here is CASSLSGRYFNEQFF. The CDR3 DNA reads as TGTGCCAGCTCACTTAGCGGGAGGTATTTCAATGAGCAGTTCTTC.

This clone was found a few times. In the same sample, other DNA sequences code for this CDR3. The chain joins TRBV7-9 to TRBJ1-1; D is uncertain. The CDR3 length is 14 residues. V gave up 6 bases and J gave up 0 bases, with 11 bases separating them. Germline lookup yields CDR1 SEHNR and CDR2 FQNEAQ (reference sequence). CDR3 loop: CASSLGGVNTEAFF. CDR3 DNA sequence: TGTGCCAGCAGTCTAGGAGGCGTGAACACTGAAGCTTTCTTT.